A single sample gave rise to the 4 T cell receptor beta chains below, sequenced in a study of control samples from healthy donors and cancer patients. Produced via immunoSEQ multiplex PCR; TCRdb's table is partial and in-frame only. This sample has 150,000 to 200,000 clones; about 91% occur once, and the top ten carry about 2.1%. Material for sequencing was blood. All receptors come from a woman between 40 and 55 years old in good health.

This chain links TRBV2 with TRBJ2-5, with 11 positions matching TRBD2. The CDR3 runs to 19 residues. V lost 5 bases and J lost 4; bases outside the gene matches: 18. Germline CDR1 SNHLY, CDR2 FYNNEI. The CDR3 DNA reads TGTGCCAGCAGTCGAGGGAGGTCTAGCGGGGGGACATTCATAGAGACCCAGTACTTC. Translating gives CASSRGRSSGGTFIETQYF.

The chain has TRBV5-1 and TRBJ1-1; no clear D gene. The CDR3 length is 15 residues. The germline V gene encodes CDR1 SGHRS and CDR2 YFSETQ. V lost 1 base and J lost 7, with 17 bases in between. The CDR3 loop is CASSLNPGYGLEAFF. Written as DNA, the CDR3 is TGCGCCAGCAGCTTGAATCCGGGGTACGGGCTTGAAGCTTTCTTT.

The V call is TRBV27, the J call TRBJ1-4, with a weak D call TRBD1 (6 bases). The CDR3 spans 13 residues. V lost 5 bases and J 7 bases, leaving 11 bases between the germline ends. Germline assignment: CDR1 MNHEY and CDR2 SMNVEV (reference sequence). CDR3 DNA: TGTGCCAGCAGTCCACGACAGGTTGAAAAACTGTTTTTT. Its protein is CASSPRQVEKLFF.

The chain uses TRBV11-2 and TRBJ1-6; TRBD1 matches at 8 bases. The germline V gene has CDR1 SGHAT and CDR2 FQNNGV. The CDR3 has 14 amino acids. The V segment lost 5 bases and the J segment 12 bases; nucleotides outside the gene matches: 9. CDR3 sequence (DNA): TGTGCCAGCAGCCCCGGACAGGGAGGGATACCCCTCCACTTT. Its translation is CASSPGQGGIPLHF.